This T cell receptor beta chain was sequenced during a study of OX40 agonist ivuxolimab in advanced cancers. Findings of the study overall: CD4+ and CD8+ blood T cells expanded clonally by week 6 at 0.1 to 3.0 mg/kg. Among T cells, CD8+ cells averaged more expanded clones than CD4+ cells. Normalized expansion of T-cell clones was also low for some nonresponders.

J was trimmed by 5 bases and V by 5 bases; bases with no gene match: 10. The V gene's germline CDR1 is SGHAT and CDR2 FQNNGV. This CDR3 has 15 residues. About this clone itself: Its antigen is not identified.

Sequencing used immunoSEQ multiplex PCR; TCRdb keeps in-frame clones, though not all of them. The sample has roughly 65,000 clones, around nine tenths seen once; the top ten hold 0.38%. Here the sequenced sample was CD4+ or CD8+ T cells sorted from blood, taken in a trial of the OX40 agonist ivuxolimab. The sequence derives from an adult with an advanced solid tumor such as melanoma, head and neck, liver or kidney cancer. The J gene is TRBJ2-5, the V gene TRBV11-2, with TRBD1 identical over 8 bases. For the CDR3, the DNA is TGTGCCAGCAGCATTAGCGCCCGACAGGGGGAGACCCAGTACTTC. Translation: CASSISARQGETQYF.